The 27 T cell receptor beta chains given below trace back to one sample, sequenced in a study of blood T cells in healthy people across ages. The second PCR ran about 6 to 12 cycles with a sample-barcoded 5' primer and J-beta primers. TCRdb recomputed calls from the 5' RACE reads with MiXCR, one row per CDR3 protein. The sample lists 1.5 million to 2 million distinct CDR3 sequences, under 30% seen once, with 7.7% in the top ten. The specimen was blood. Receptors originate from a woman aged 30 to 39 in good health.

V and J are TRBV4-1 and TRBJ1-1; D gene unclear. CDR3 length: 14 residues. The V end lost 3 bases, the J end lost 0 bases, and 8 bases lay between the germline ends. Looked up from germline, CDR1 is MGHRA and CDR2 is YSYEKL. CDR3 nucleotide sequence: TGCGCCAGCAGCCATTCTTCCATGAACACTGAAGCTTTCTTT. Translation: CASSHSSMNTEAFF.

This clonotype turned up a few times. The chain is built from TRBV28 and TRBJ1-1; D is undetermined. V was pared by 7 bases and J by 13 bases, with 25 bases between. CDR3 length equals 14 residues. Germline CDR1 and CDR2: MDHEN and SYDVKM. This CDR3 is CASNEGRSYRSDFF. As DNA, the CDR3 is TGTGCCAGCAACGAGGGCCGTTCTTATCGAAGTGATTTCTTT. Complete variable domain (other parts from reference TRBV28 and TRBJ1-1): DVKVTQSSRYLVKRTGEKVFLECVQDMDHENMFWYRQDPGLGLRLIYFSYDVKMKEKGDIPEGYSVSREKKERFSLILESASTNQTSMYLCASNEGRSYRSDFFGQGTRLTVV.

The chain uses TRBV6-6 and TRBJ1-4, with D unclear. CDR3 length: 13 amino acids. V shed 3 bases and J shed 8 bases, with 10 bases lying between them. Germline CDR1 and CDR2: MNHNY and SVGAGI (reference sequence). The CDR3 spells CASSYRSGEKLFF. DNA for the CDR3: TGTGCCAGCAGTTATCGCTCGGGGGAAAAACTGTTTTTT.

This clonotype was detected a few times. Here the CDR3 DNA reads TGTGCCAGCGCGATGGGGGGGATTCCCTACGAGCAGTACTTC. This translates into CASAMGGIPYEQYF. The chain recombines TRBV7-2 with TRBJ2-7, with 7 nucleotides matching TRBD2. Trimming at V came to 8 bases and at J to 2 bases, leaving 9 bases not matched to a gene. Germline V gene lookup returns CDR1 SGHTA and CDR2 FQGNSA. The CDR3 has 14 amino acids.

About this clonotype itself: A much larger clonotype is one base distant, so this may be a read error. This chain connects TRBV6-5 to TRBJ2-1; 8 positions agree with TRBD1. The last part of the DNA fits TRBJ2-7 better; the J call may be wrong. This CDR3 contains 15 residues. Germline values: CDR1 MNHEY, CDR2 SVGAGI. CDR3 in amino acids: CASSYRDRRYNEQYF. The DNA of the CDR3 is TGTGCCAGCAGTTACCGGGACAGGAGGTACAATGAGCAGTACTTC.

This clonotype was detected once. This chain connects TRBV5-1 to TRBJ1-1; 9 bases align to TRBD1. V lost 3 bases to trimming and J lost 4 bases; unmatched junction nucleotides: 4. The CDR3 extends over 14 amino acids. Per germline, CDR1 SGHRS and CDR2 YFSETQ. The CDR3 spells CASSSGTGLTEAFF. The CDR3, as DNA: TGCGCCAGCAGCTCCGGGACAGGGCTCACTGAAGCTTTCTTT.

For this clonotype: A much larger clone sits a single nucleotide away, making a read error possible. The gene calls are TRBV29-1 and TRBJ2-4; D gene uncertain. TRBJ2-7 explains the end of the DNA better; the J call may be wrong. Germline CDR1 reads SQVTM; CDR2 reads ANQGSEA. The CDR3 runs to 10 residues. The CDR3 reads CSVETNEQYF. CDR3 DNA: TGCAGCGTTGAGACGAACGAGCAGTACTTC.

This clonotype was observed a few times. The V and J genes are TRBV9 and TRBJ2-4; 9 bases fit TRBD1. J gave up 0 bases and V 2 bases, and 3 bases lay outside the gene matches. The CDR3 runs 16 residues. Germline V gives CDR1 SGDLS, CDR2 YYNGEE. CDR3 region: CASSVGQGSAKNIQYF. CDR3 DNA sequence: TGTGCCAGCAGCGTCGGACAGGGGTCAGCCAAAAACATTCAGTACTTC.

This clonotype occurred many times. CDR3 sequence reads: CASSSGTGYSHEQYF. DNA of the CDR3: TGTGCCAGCAGTTCCGGGACAGGTTATTCCCACGAGCAGTACTTC. The rearrangement links TRBV28 to TRBJ2-7, with 8 bases lining up with TRBD1. Losses at the gene ends were 4 bases for V and 5 bases for J; bases not matched to a gene: 10. The CDR3 has 15 amino acids. From germline, CDR1 is MDHEN and CDR2 SYDVKM.

The chain links TRBV27 to TRBJ2-4; D gene uncertain. V lost 5 bases to trimming and J lost 13 bases, with 24 bases between them. The CDR3 totals 15 residues. CDR1 MNHEY and CDR2 SMNVEV come from the germline V gene (reference sequence). CDR3: CASSPPHRAPYGQYF. In DNA form, the CDR3 reads TGTGCCAGCAGTCCACCACATAGGGCCCCCTACGGGCAGTACTTC.

The CDR3 spells CASSTTGVQNYGYTF. The DNA of the CDR3 is TGTGCCAGCAGCACCACGGGGGTACAGAACTATGGCTACACCTTC. This sequence joins TRBV5-6 and TRBJ1-2, with D maybe TRBD1 (5 bases). V was clipped by 4 bases and J by 2 bases, with 15 bases between them. Germline V gene data show CDR1 as SGHDT and CDR2 as YYEEEE. This CDR3 is 15 amino acids long.

This clonotype was detected only a few times. The chain links TRBV7-2 to TRBJ2-7; TRBD2 matches at 8 bases. Germline assignment: CDR1 SGHTA and CDR2 FQGNSA. Unmatched junction bases numbered 21, after V lost 9 bases and J lost 5 bases. The CDR3 runs 17 residues. CDR3 bases: TGTGCCAGTAAGCTTAATTCTGGGGCAGCGGGAGACCACGAGCAGTACTTC. Encoded protein: CASKLNSGAAGDHEQYF. The entire variable domain, with the rest obtained from reference TRBV7-2 and TRBJ2-7, is as follows: GAGVSQSPSNKVTEKGKDVELRCDPISGHTALYWYRQSLGQGLEFLIYFQGNSAPDKSGLPSDRFSAERTGGSVSTLTIQRTQQEDSAVYLCASKLNSGAAGDHEQYFGPGTRLTVT.

The rearrangement uses TRBV7-9 and TRBJ2-2; D is undetermined. The CDR3 length is 13 residues. Trimming left V 4 bases short and J 3 bases short, with 6 bases between. CDR1 and CDR2 from the germline V gene are SEHNR and FQNEAQ (reference sequence). The CDR3: CASSWRDTGELFF. CDR3 DNA sequence: TGTGCCAGCAGCTGGCGAGACACCGGGGAGCTGTTTTTT.

This sequence joins TRBV6-6 and TRBJ1-5, with a weak D call TRBD1 (5 bases). Trimming took 0 bases from V and 6 from J, leaving 9 bases between them. The CDR3 length is 14 residues. The germline CDR1 and CDR2 sequences are MNHNY and SVGAGI (reference sequence). CDR3 DNA: TGTGCCAGCAGTTACTCGCGGGGGGTTCAGCCCCAGCATTTT. Protein sequence: CASSYSRGVQPQHF.

CDR3 residues: CASTQNRGYGYTF. The DNA of the CDR3 is TGTGCCAGCACCCAAAACAGGGGCTATGGCTACACCTTC. This sequence joins TRBV12-3 or TRBV12-4 and TRBJ1-2, with TRBD1 identical over 7 bases. The CDR3 spans 13 residues. V shed 7 bases and J 4 bases; nucleotides not matched to a gene: 6.

This clonotype was counted only a few times. The rearrangement joins TRBV11-2 to TRBJ2-3; D uncertain. The length of the CDR3 is 16 residues. V shed 5 bases and J shed 0 bases, with 15 bases lying between them. The V gene's germline CDR1 is SGHAT and CDR2 FQNNGV. The CDR3 reads CASSRLGYTSTDTQYF. CDR3 coding DNA: TGTGCCAGCAGCCGACTGGGCTACACAAGCACAGATACGCAGTATTTT.

Details on this clonotype: Lacking the conserved final phenylalanine or tryptophan, this CDR3 likely reflects a read error. Because the CDR3's place on the DNA is in doubt, the DNA is left out and the CDR3 is given as listed by TCRdb. V gene TRBV5-1 combines with J gene TRBJ2-5; the D call of TRBD2 is as the table states it, not checked on the DNA. Germline lookup yields CDR1 SGHRS and CDR2 YFSETQ. Counting both end residues, the CDR3 totals 14 amino acids. Here the CDR3 reads CASSLTRQGETQHI.

This clonotype has a count of ten or more. The chain has TRBV29-1 and TRBJ2-5; 10 bases are shared with TRBD2. The CDR3 has 12 residues. The trim removed 3 bases at V and 10 bases at J, leaving 5 bases unmatched. Germline CDR1 SQVTM, CDR2 ANQGSEA. CDR3 loop: CSVESGGADQYF. CDR3 DNA: TGCAGCGTTGAGAGCGGGGGGGCCGACCAGTACTTC.

This clonotype was picked up one time. This chain links TRBV19 with TRBJ2-5; 8 bases are shared with TRBD1. This CDR3 spans 17 amino acids. V dropped 6 bases and J dropped 5; count of bases not matched to a gene: 17. Germline CDR1 LNHDA, CDR2 SQIVND (reference sequence). CDR3 sequence (DNA): TGTGCCAGTAGCACTCCTCCCGGTGCAGGGGGCGTGGAGACCCAGTACTTC. It is translated as CASSTPPGAGGVETQYF.

This clonotype was observed many times. The V call is TRBV5-1, the J call TRBJ1-2; D call uncertain. Trimming removed 2 bases from V and 4 bases from J, with 9 bases in between. Looked up from germline, CDR1 is SGHRS and CDR2 is YFSETQ. CDR3 length: 13 amino acids. CDR3 sequence reads: CASSFQDFYGYTF. For the CDR3, the DNA is TGCGCCAGCAGCTTCCAGGACTTCTATGGCTACACCTTC.

This clonotype has ten or more counts. The junction and the germline gene differ at one end; a read error may be behind it. The chain uses TRBV7-3 and TRBJ2-1; D tentatively fits TRBD1 or TRBD2 (5 bases each). The germline gives CDR1 SGHTA, CDR2 FQGTGA. The CDR3 contains 15 residues. CDR3 sequence reads: CASSWGGGSYNEQFF. DNA for the CDR3: TGCGCCAGCAGCTGGGGCGGAGGCTCCTACAATGAGCAGTTCTTC.

The J gene is TRBJ2-1, the V gene TRBV7-9; no reliable D call. Trimming cost V 5 bases and J 10 bases, with 9 bases left between them. The CDR3 is made up of 11 amino acids. Germline CDR1 reads SEHNR; CDR2 reads FQNEAQ (reference sequence). In DNA form, the CDR3 reads TGTGCCAGCAGCGACGTGACGGAGCAGTTCTTC. It encodes CASSDVTEQFF.

The chain carries TRBV5-4 and TRBJ2-7, with D perhaps TRBD1 (5 bases). Germline assignment: CDR1 SGHNT and CDR2 YYREEE (reference sequence). The length of the CDR3 is 13 residues. V gave up 2 bases and J gave up 5 bases, with 11 bases separating them. In DNA, the CDR3 is TGTGCCAGCAGCTTCTCCAGGGCGGACGAGCAGTACTTC. This encodes CASSFSRADEQYF. The full variable domain, with the rest looked up from reference TRBV5-4 and TRBJ2-7, is ETGVTQSPTHLIKTRGQQVTLRCSSQSGHNTVSWYQQALGQGPQFIFQYYREEENGRGNFPPRFSGLQFPNYSSELNVNALELDDSALYLCASSFSRADEQYFGPGTRLTVT.

This chain joins TRBV7-2 and TRBJ2-1; 13 nucleotides match TRBD2. With V trimmed by 8 bases and J by 4 bases, 14 bases remained unmatched. This CDR3 contains 18 residues. The germline V gene has CDR1 SGHTA and CDR2 FQGNSA. CDR3 in DNA: TGTGCCAGCGCCGGGACTAGCGGGGCAGCGGTAGGGTACAATGAGCAGTTCTTC. Its translation: CASAGTSGAAVGYNEQFF.

In this sample, this clonotype turned up a few times. A much larger clone lies one base from this, so it may be a read error. This chain joins TRBV10-3 and TRBJ2-5, with D perhaps matching TRBD1 (6 bases). CDR1 is ENHRY, CDR2 SYGVKD, per germline. V was shortened by 8 bases and J by 4 bases, with 29 bases between the two germline ends. This CDR3 has 18 residues. CDR3 loop: CAIPGDTKPDRSIETQYF. The CDR3 DNA reads TGTGCCATCCCCGGGGACACGAAACCTGATCGTTCTATAGAGACCCAGTACTTC.

This sequence joins TRBV27 and TRBJ2-7, with TRBD1 matching 7 bases. CDR3 length: 15 amino acids. V dropped 4 bases and J dropped 3; count of bases not matched to a gene: 9. Germline assignment: CDR1 MNHEY and CDR2 SMNVEV (reference sequence). The CDR3 sequence is CASSSPGQTIYEQYF. DNA for the CDR3: TGTGCCAGCAGTTCTCCGGGACAGACCATCTACGAGCAGTACTTC.

This sequence joins TRBV5-1 and TRBJ1-5; a weak D match, TRBD1 (5 bases). Per germline, CDR1 SGHRS and CDR2 YFSETQ. This CDR3 has 16 amino acids. The V end lost 4 bases, the J end lost 4 bases, and 18 bases lay between the germline ends. The CDR3 bases are TGCGCCAGCAGCCCAACGGGTGGGGCAGGAAATCAGCCCCAGCATTTT. This gives the protein CASSPTGGAGNQPQHF.